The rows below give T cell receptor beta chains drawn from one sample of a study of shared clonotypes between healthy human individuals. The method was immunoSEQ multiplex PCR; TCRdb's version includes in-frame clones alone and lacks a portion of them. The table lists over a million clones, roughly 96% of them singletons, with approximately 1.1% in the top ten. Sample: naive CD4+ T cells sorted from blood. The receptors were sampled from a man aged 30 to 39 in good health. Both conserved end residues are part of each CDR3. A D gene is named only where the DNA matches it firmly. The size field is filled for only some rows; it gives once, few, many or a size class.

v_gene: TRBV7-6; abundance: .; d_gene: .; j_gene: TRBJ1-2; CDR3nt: TGTGCCAGCAGCTCCAGGGAGGGCTATGGCTACACCTTC; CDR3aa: CASSSREGYGYTF
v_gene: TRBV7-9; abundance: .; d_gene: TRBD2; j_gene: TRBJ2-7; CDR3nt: TGTGCCAGCAGATCGACCGGGACTAGCGGGAAGACCTACGAGCAGTACTTC; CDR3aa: CASRSTGTSGKTYEQYF
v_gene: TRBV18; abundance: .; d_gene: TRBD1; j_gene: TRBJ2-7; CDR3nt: TGTGCCAGCTCACCGGTTTCCGTAACAGGGGGCTACGAGCAGTACTTC; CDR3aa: CASSPVSVTGGYEQYF
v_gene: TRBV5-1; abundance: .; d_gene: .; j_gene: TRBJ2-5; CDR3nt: TGCGCCAGCAGCTACGGACAGTGGCAAGAGACCCAGTACTTC; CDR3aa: CASSYGQWQETQYF
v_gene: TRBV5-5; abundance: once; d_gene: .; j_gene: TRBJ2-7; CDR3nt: TGTGCCAGCAGCTTGGCGCTGCCCGAGGCCTCCTACGAGCAGTACTTC; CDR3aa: CASSLALPEASYEQYF
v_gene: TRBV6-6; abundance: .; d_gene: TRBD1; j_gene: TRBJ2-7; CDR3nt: TGTGCCAGCAGCGTCGACAGGGGAAACTACGAGCAGTACTTC; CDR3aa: CASSVDRGNYEQYF
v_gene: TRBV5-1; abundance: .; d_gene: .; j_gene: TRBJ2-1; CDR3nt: TGCGCCAGCAGCTTGGGTCTGTTACCGTTGGATGAGCAGTTCTTC; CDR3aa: CASSLGLLPLDEQFF
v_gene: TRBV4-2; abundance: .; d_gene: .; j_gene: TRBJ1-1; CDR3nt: TGTGCCAGCAGCCAAGGGGCAGTGGAGGCGAACACTGAAGCTTTCTTT; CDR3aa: CASSQGAVEANTEAFF
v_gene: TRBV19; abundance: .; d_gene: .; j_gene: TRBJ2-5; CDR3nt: TGTGCCAGTAGAGGGAAGACAGCGGACGAGGGGGAGACCCAGTACTTC; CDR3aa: CASRGKTADEGETQYF
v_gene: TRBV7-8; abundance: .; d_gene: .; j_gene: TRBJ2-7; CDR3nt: TGTGCCAGCAGCTTAGCGAGGAGGACTACAGCTGGCGAGCAGTACTTC; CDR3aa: CASSLARRTTAGEQYF
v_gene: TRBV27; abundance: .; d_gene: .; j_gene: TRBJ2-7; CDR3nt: TGTGCCAGCAGTTTGAGGGGCGGATCCTACGAGCAGTACTTC; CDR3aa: CASSLRGGSYEQYF
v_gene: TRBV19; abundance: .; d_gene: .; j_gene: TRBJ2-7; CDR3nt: TGTGCCAGTAGTGCCAGGCATGATACCTACGAGCAGTACTTC; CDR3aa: CASSARHDTYEQYF
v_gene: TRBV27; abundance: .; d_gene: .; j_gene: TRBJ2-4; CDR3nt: TGTGCCAGCAGTTTCGACGGCCTCGGAACCATGTACTTC; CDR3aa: CASSFDGLGTMYF
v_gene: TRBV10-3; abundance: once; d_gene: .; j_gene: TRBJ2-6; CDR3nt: TGTGCCATCAGCAAGGGGGACTCTGGGGCCAACGTCCTGACTTTC; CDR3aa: CAISKGDSGANVLTF
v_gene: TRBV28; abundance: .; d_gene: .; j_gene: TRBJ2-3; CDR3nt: TGTGCCAGCAGTCGGATCCGAGATACGCAGTATTTT; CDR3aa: CASSRIRDTQYF
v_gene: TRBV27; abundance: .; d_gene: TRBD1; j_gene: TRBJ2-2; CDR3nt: TGTGCCAGCAGTTTAGGGGGACAGGGGAACACCGGGGAGCTGTTTTTT; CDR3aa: CASSLGGQGNTGELFF
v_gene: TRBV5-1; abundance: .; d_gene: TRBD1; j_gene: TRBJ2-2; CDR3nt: TGCGCCAGCAGCGGAGGGACAGGGGACGGGGAGCTGTTTTTT; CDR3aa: CASSGGTGDGELFF
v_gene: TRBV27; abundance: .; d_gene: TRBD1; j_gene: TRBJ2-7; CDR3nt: TGTGCCAGCAGCCGAAAGGGGGACAGGCGGTACGAGCAGTACTTC; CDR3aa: CASSRKGDRRYEQYF
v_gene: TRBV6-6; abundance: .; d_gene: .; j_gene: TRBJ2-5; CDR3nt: TGTGCCAGCAGTTACTACGAAGAGACCCAGTACTTC; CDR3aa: CASSYYEETQYF
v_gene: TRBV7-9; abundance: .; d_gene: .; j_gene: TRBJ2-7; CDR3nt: TGTGCCAGCAGCTTAGGGTCGCTAAACGAGCAGTACTTC; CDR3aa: CASSLGSLNEQYF
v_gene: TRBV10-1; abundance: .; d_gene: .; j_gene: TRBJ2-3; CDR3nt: TGCGCCAGCAGTGACGCGGGTGGAACTGGCACAGATACGCAGTATTTT; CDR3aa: CASSDAGGTGTDTQYF
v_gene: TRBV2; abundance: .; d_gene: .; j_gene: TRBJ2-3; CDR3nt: TGTGCCAGCACTCTAGAGGGTGGAAACACAGATACGCAGTATTTT; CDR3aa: CASTLEGGNTDTQYF
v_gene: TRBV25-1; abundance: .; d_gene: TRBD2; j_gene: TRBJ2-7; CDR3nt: TGTGCCAGCAGTGGAACCTGGACTAGCGGAGCCTACGAGCAGTACTTC; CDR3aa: CASSGTWTSGAYEQYF
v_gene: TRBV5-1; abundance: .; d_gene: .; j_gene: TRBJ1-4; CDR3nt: TGCGCCAGCAGCTTGATGGGGGGTAATGAAAAACTGTTTTTT; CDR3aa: CASSLMGGNEKLFF
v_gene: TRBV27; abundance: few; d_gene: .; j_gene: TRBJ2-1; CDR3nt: TGTGCCAGCAGCCTGACCCACAATGAGCAGTTCTTC; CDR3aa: CASSLTHNEQFF
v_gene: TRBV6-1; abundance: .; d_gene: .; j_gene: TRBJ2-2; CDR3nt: TGTGCCAGCAAAATTTTGGTCGGGGAGCTGTTTTTT; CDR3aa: CASKILVGELFF
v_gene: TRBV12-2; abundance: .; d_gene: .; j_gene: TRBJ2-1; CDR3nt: TGTGCAAGTCGTTACAATGAGCAGTTCTTC; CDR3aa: CASRYNEQFF
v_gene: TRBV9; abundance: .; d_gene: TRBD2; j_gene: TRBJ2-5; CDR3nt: TGTGCCAGCAGCGTAGTAGCGGGTAATCAAGAGACCCAGTACTTC; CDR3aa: CASSVVAGNQETQYF
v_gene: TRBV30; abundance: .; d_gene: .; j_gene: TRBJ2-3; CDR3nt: TGTGCCTGCGTGCCGGCCAAGGGGGGCACAGATACGCAGTATTTT; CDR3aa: CACVPAKGGTDTQYF
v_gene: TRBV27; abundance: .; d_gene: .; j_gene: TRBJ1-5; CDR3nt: TGTGCCAGCAGTTTCGCCTACAATCAGCCCCAGCATTTT; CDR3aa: CASSFAYNQPQHF
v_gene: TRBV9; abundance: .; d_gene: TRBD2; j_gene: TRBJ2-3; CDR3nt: TGTGCCAGCAGCGTAAAAGGGGGGGTAGCGGGAAACACAGATACGCAGTATTTT; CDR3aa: CASSVKGGVAGNTDTQYF
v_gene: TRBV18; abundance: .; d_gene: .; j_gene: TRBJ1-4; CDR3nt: TGTGCCAGCTCACCACCGTTAACCGGACGGGCGACTAATGAAAAACTGTTTTTT; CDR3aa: CASSPPLTGRATNEKLFF
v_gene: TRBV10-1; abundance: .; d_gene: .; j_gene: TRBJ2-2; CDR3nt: TGCGCCAGCAGTGCAGAGAACACCGGGGAGCTGTTTTTT; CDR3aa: CASSAENTGELFF